This TCR beta chain was sequenced in a study of TIL therapy for anti-PD-1-resistant metastatic lung cancer (dated by TCRdb to the early 2020s). With respect to the entire study: Tumors were harvested before any PD-1/PD-L1 blockade; patients then received nivolumab, and those progressing received lymphodepletion, expanded TIL infusion and IL-2. Among the enrolled patients, the median age was roughly 55 years (range about 38-85), and the median tumor PD-L1 proportion score was roughly 6%. The cohort was composed predominantly of lung adenocarcinoma, with a few EGFR-mutant and two ALK-rearranged tumors included, and half of patients were identified as current or former smokers. A median non-synonymous tumor mutation burden of around 1.5 mutations per megabase was determined across the cohort by whole-exome sequencing. T cell receptor beta sequencing of tumor and peripheral blood was used to follow clonotypes across the tumor, the expanded TIL product and serial blood samples. Paper-wide results and their limitations: The baseline peripheral repertoire was partially replaced by infused TIL clonotypes, which then decayed over months, and persistence showed no apparent association with response. Because the cohort was highly selected, with more treatment-naive, never-smoker and oncogene-addicted patients than is typical, generalizability is limited. The study protocol defined all tumor marker inferences as exploratory.

The sample's time point label, in plain terms: pre-treatment sample, taken before nivolumab and TIL therapy. Adults with stage 4 NSCLC were enrolled in a dual-center phase I trial from 2017 to early 2020. The samples were obtained from a phase I trial that was single-arm and open-label and tested tumor-infiltrating lymphocyte therapy combined with nivolumab in advanced non-small cell lung cancer. Mononuclear cells from blood collected in EDTA tubes were isolated on a Ficoll gradient and snap-frozen as pellets, and DNA was then extracted using a Qiagen mini-prep kit. TCR beta CDR3 regions were amplified from genomic DNA with the immunoSEQ v3 hsTCRB kit using bias-controlled multiplex PCR. An Illumina NextSeq 500 was used to sequence the TCR libraries, reaching approximately 2 million read pairs at survey level or roughly 4.5-6.5 million at deep level. The authors' analysis ran thus. V, D and J genes were assigned, non-productive sequences were removed, and clonality was reported by immunoSEQ Analyzer software. Repertoires were compared by productive Simpson clonality and by the Morisita overlap index of productive TRB rearrangements between infused TIL and blood. Absolute clonotype counts in blood were estimated as lymphocyte count times CD3+ fraction times the clone's productive frequency. Not all clones reach the TCRdb copy of this immuneACCESS table, which keeps in-frame sequences only. Checked studies attribute under half of the gap to unresolved V genes and leave the rest unexplained. V and J calls and clone size follow that table, whereas D and trimming were derived from the DNA. The sample table records some 32,000 clones; around three quarters of these occur just once. 2.5% to 3% of the sample lies in the top ten.

Spanning cysteine to phenylalanine, the CDR3 consists of 13 amino acids. The CDR3 DNA has 39 bases and is translated from base 1. The CDR1 and CDR2 encoded by the germline V gene are WSHSY and SAAADI. Trimming at the junction amounts to 5 bases on V and 6 bases on J, and the germline ends lie 13 bases apart. As to this clone: This receptor's antigen is unknown. Base qualities were left out, and no much larger clone turns up one base away.

The source of this sequence is a woman aged 25-85 years with non-small cell lung cancer. The chain is made from TRBV10-2 and TRBJ1-2; TRBD1 could be the D gene, as 5 bases match. Specimen: blood, collected at baseline. The CDR3 reads as follows: CASSSGTGHGYTF. Here is the DNA: TGCGCCAGCAGTTCCGGGACCGGACATGGCTACACCTTC.